This T cell receptor beta chain comes out of a study of cytomegalovirus exposure and HLA in healthy donors. Primers for the PCR totalled 60 Vbeta and 13 Jbeta. TCRdb's copy holds only in-frame clones and misses some; the assay was immunoSEQ multiplex PCR. The repertoire includes 95,000 to 100,000 clones, roughly 80% of them detected once, and around 17% sits in the top ten. This clone came up a few times. The V gene's germline CDR1 is SGHRS and CDR2 YFSETQ. CDR3 length: 13 residues. The germline V and J ends were trimmed by 6 bases and 3 bases, with 12 bases remaining between them. Sequenced sample: PBMCs. The sequence came from a man between 60 and 75 years old in good health and CMV-seropositive. V is TRBV5-1 and J is TRBJ1-2; tentatively, D is TRBD1 (6 bases). Written as DNA, the CDR3 is TGCGCCAGCACGGGGGGCTGGGACTATGGCTACACCTTC. The encoded protein is CASTGGWDYGYTF. Supplemented by reference TRBV5-1 and TRBJ1-2, the full variable domain reads KAGVTQTPRYLIKTRGQQVTLSCSPISGHRSVSWYQQTPGQGLQFLFEYFSETQRNKGNFPGRFSGRQFSNSRSEMNVSTLELGDSALYLCASTGGWDYGYTFGSGTRLTVV.